This T cell receptor (beta chain) derives from a study of T-cell memory formation after mild COVID-19 (dated by TCRdb to the early 2020s). About the full investigation: TCR sequence clusters from the two donors were found to be largely donor specific. Longitudinal TCRalpha and TCRbeta repertoire sequencing tracked T-cell clones expanding and contracting after mild COVID-19 in a couple of donors. The cohort was made up of two young adult volunteers, one female and one male, who were previously healthy.

Sequencing was performed on an Illumina NovaSeq 6000. Using 5'RACE with constant-segment primers, TCRalpha and TCRbeta cDNA libraries were constructed, with sample barcodes and unique molecular identifiers added in the process. RNA was extracted from every sample with Trizol reagent. Amplification of the libraries took two PCR steps, and the second step added a second sample barcode plus Illumina TruSeq adapters. Sequencing of libraries was performed on an Illumina NovaSeq with 2 x 150 bp paired-end reads. On the authors' methods: The reads were demultiplexed and collapsed into UMI-guided consensus sequences using migec v1.2.7. Using mixcr v2.1.11, the UMI consensuses were aligned to TRA and TRB V and J templates and assembled into clonotypes. Clonotypes were classified as expanded or contracted when called significant by both edgeR and NoisET, with noise models trained on biological replicates. For edgeR calls, a false discovery rate-adjusted p below 0.01 and a log2 fold-change threshold of 1 were applied. As an exploratory analysis of dynamics, PCA with hierarchical clustering was applied to max-normalized trajectories of the 1000 most abundant clonotypes. Separately sequenced CD4+ and CD8+ repertoires were used to assign a CD4 or CD8 phenotype to each responding clone. Using fastp trimming at Q25 and MiXCR clonotype assembly, TCRdb reanalyzed the public sequencing data and kept in-frame beta chains. Entries are consolidated by CDR3 protein sequence, retaining the most common genes and DNA. The V and J calls, along with clone size, are taken from TCRdb and not from the paper's own processing. The sample table holds under 600,000 distinct CDR3 sequences, of which about 20% were seen once. Of the sample, 8.4% falls within the top ten clones.

What the study reported, not specific to this receptor: SARS-CoV-2 specificity of the second-wave clones peaking on day 37 was not confirmed. Contracting CD4+ clones were found mainly in CM and EM memory subsets, while CD8+ clones were enriched in EMRA. Some responding clones were detected in pre-infection memory, suggesting pre-existing cross-reactive memory T cells joined the SARS-CoV-2 response. Balanced CD4/CD8 phenotypes were observed for clones contracting from day 15 to 85, whereas a bias towards CD4+ was observed for a second wave of clones expanding from day 15 to 37. Only two mild cases were covered by the study, and larger cohorts that include severe cases with pre-infection samples were considered necessary.

In its sample, this clonotype was seen a few times. The specificity of this receptor is unknown. No base qualities exist here, and no much larger clone lies one base off it. Ficoll-Paque density gradient centrifugation was used to isolate PBMCs. At the junction V is shortened by 5 bases and J by 3 bases; bases outside the gene matches: 7. Looking up the germline V gene yields CDR1 SGHVS and CDR2 FNYEAQ. Counted from cysteine to phenylalanine, this CDR3 has 15 amino acids. Only the CDR3 portion is preserved as DNA: 45 bases, with reading frame beginning at the first base. The rearrangement combines TRBV7-6 with TRBJ1-2; TRBD1 aligns with 9 central bases. The clonotype originates from an adult woman who had mild COVID-19 (a few samples of this study predate the infection). The sample titles of this study are shuffled in the database, so cell type and time point are left out; the donor was told from shared clones. Sequenced input: PBMCs or a T cell subset sorted from them (not recorded which). This receptor has the CDR3 CASSPGQGKDYGYTF. The bases are TGTGCCAGCAGCCCGGGACAGGGAAAAGACTATGGCTACACCTTC.